These 21 T cell receptor beta chains originate from one sample sequenced in a study of T cell repertoires in cytomegalovirus infection. Via MiXCR, TCRdb re-called the reads, giving one row per CDR3 protein. The table records 70,000 to 95,000 distinct CDR3 sequences, about 29% of them present only once. These TCRs are of unknown antigen specificity. The sequences come from CD8+ T cells from cultured PBMCs, collected from culture after CMV antigen stimulation. The source of these receptors is a human donor in good health (CMV status not recorded). Some clones in this sample may be carry-over from other donors' samples.

The J gene is TRBJ2-3, the V gene TRBV28; perhaps TRBD2 as D (6 bases). Trimming removed 5 bases from V and 6 bases from J, with 21 bases in between. The germline CDR1 and CDR2 sequences are MDHEN and SYDVKM. The CDR3 loop spans 16 amino acids. The CDR3 loop reads CASSPPGLPSVDTQYF. CDR3 nucleotide sequence: TGTGCCAGCAGTCCGCCGGGACTCCCGTCTGTGGATACGCAGTATTTT.

This chain links TRBV7-7 with TRBJ2-3; D gene unclear. V gave up 1 base and J gave up 3 bases, with 11 bases separating them. CDR3 length: 15 residues. Germline V lookup: CDR1 SSHAT, CDR2 FNYEAQ (reference sequence). As DNA, the CDR3 is TGTGCCAGCAGCTTAGGTCCCTGGGCTACAGATACGCAGTATTTT. Translated, it gives CASSLGPWATDTQYF. Full variable domain (rest looked up from reference TRBV7-7 and TRBJ2-3): GAGVSQSPRYKVTKRGQDVTLRCDPISSHATLYWYQQALGQGPEFLTYFNYEAQPDKSGLPSDRFSAERPEGSISTLTIQRTEQRDSAMYRCASSLGPWATDTQYFGPGTRLTVL.

The chain uses TRBV18 and TRBJ1-5; 7 positions match TRBD1. The V segment lost 2 bases and the J segment 7 bases; nucleotides outside the gene matches: 8. Germline values: CDR1 KGHSH, CDR2 LQKENI. This CDR3 region has 15 residues. CDR3 coding DNA: TGTGCCAGCTCACCAGGCAGGGGGGCGAGACAGCCCCAGCATTTT. Translation gives CASSPGRGARQPQHF.

This clonotype was recorded many times. This sequence joins TRBV4-1 and TRBJ1-1; no definite D call. V lost 2 bases and J lost 1, with 5 bases in between. Germline CDR1 and CDR2: MGHRA and YSYEKL. This CDR3 region has 13 residues. The CDR3 nucleotides are TGCGCCAGCAGCCAATCAGGGAACACTGAAGCTTTCTTT. This translates into CASSQSGNTEAFF.

The gene calls are TRBV7-6 and TRBJ2-1; D perhaps matches TRBD1 (6 bases). Germline-derived CDR1 and CDR2 are SGHVS and FNYEAQ. This CDR3 contains 14 residues. V gave up 5 bases and J gave up 7 bases, with 15 bases separating them. CDR3 nucleotides: TGTGCCAGCAGCCCTTCCGGGACACAGAATGAGCAGTTCTTC. Protein: CASSPSGTQNEQFF.

This clonotype appeared a few times. The chain has TRBV27 and TRBJ1-5; no firm D call. V was cut by 3 bases and J by 3 bases, with 9 bases left in between. The CDR3 runs 14 residues. Germline CDR1 is MNHEY and CDR2 is SMNVEV (reference sequence). The CDR3 loop is CASSLGRLNQPQHF. CDR3 nucleotides: TGTGCCAGCAGTTTGGGCCGACTCAATCAGCCCCAGCATTTT.

The chain employs TRBV4-1 and TRBJ2-7; 7 bases match TRBD2. Germline values: CDR1 MGHRA, CDR2 YSYEKL. The CDR3 has 15 amino acids. V was pared by 1 base and J by 7 bases, with 10 bases of the junction left unmatched. CDR3 sequence reads: CASSQGSGTTLEQYF. The CDR3 DNA reads as TGCGCCAGCAGCCAAGGGAGCGGGACTACCCTGGAGCAGTACTTC.

The rearrangement joins TRBV2 to TRBJ2-5; D call uncertain. Germline V lookup: CDR1 SNHLY, CDR2 FYNNEI. The CDR3 loop spans 12 amino acids. V lost 2 bases and J 1 base, leaving 2 bases between the germline ends. The CDR3 coding sequence is TGTGCCAGCAGTGAATCCCAAGAGACCCAGTACTTC. This encodes CASSESQETQYF.

This chain joins TRBV9 and TRBJ2-1, with TRBD2 identical over 7 bases. Losses at the gene ends were 0 bases for V and 7 bases for J; bases not matched to a gene: 7. This CDR3 is built from 15 residues. Per the germline V gene, CDR1 is SGDLS and CDR2 is YYNGEE. CDR3 nucleotide sequence: TGTGCCAGCAGCGTAGGGACTAGTGTGAATAATGAGCAGTTCTTC. It encodes CASSVGTSVNNEQFF.

This clonotype was counted a single time. The V and J genes are TRBV18 and TRBJ1-1, with D unresolved. The germline V gene has CDR1 KGHSH and CDR2 LQKENI. This CDR3 has 13 residues. Trimming shortened V by 6 bases and J by 2 bases, and 10 bases separated the two germline ends. The CDR3 sequence is CASSPTDNTEAFF. The CDR3 DNA reads TGTGCCAGCTCTCCTACAGATAACACTGAAGCTTTCTTT.

The V call is TRBV9, the J call TRBJ1-1, with D possibly being TRBD1 (5 bases). CDR3 length: 18 amino acids. V was trimmed by 4 bases and J by 3 bases, leaving 25 bases between them. Germline V gene sequence: CDR1 SGDLS, CDR2 YYNGEE. The DNA of the CDR3 is TGTGCCAGCAGCCCCAGGTATGCTGATTTGCAGGGAGACACTGAAGCTTTCTTT. This codes for CASSPRYADLQGDTEAFF.

The chain employs TRBV7-2 and TRBJ1-1; maybe TRBD1 (5 bases). Between the trimmed V and J ends, which lost 1 base and 11 bases, there was a span of 17 bases. There are 14 residues in the CDR3. CDR1 and CDR2 from the germline V gene are SGHTA and FQGNSA. In DNA, the CDR3 is TGTGCCAGCAGCTTAGGCCCGGACACGGGAGCGGCTTTCTTT. It codes for CASSLGPDTGAAFF.

The chain employs TRBV20-1 and TRBJ1-2; D gene ambiguous. CDR1 is DFQATT and CDR2 is SNEGSKA in the germline V gene (reference sequence). CDR3 length equals 15 residues. V lost 0 bases and J 3 bases, leaving 14 bases between the germline ends. The CDR3 region has the DNA TGCAGTGCTAGAGAAGGGAACACCTTGGACTATGGCTACACCTTC. Encoded protein: CSAREGNTLDYGYTF.

By frequency in the sample, this clonotype is medium-sized (0.01 to 0.1%). The chain links TRBV7-8 to TRBJ1-5; D ambiguous. The CDR3 extends over 18 amino acids. Germline V lookup: CDR1 SGHVS, CDR2 FQNEAQ. Trimming took off 5 bases at V and 1 base at J, with 21 bases between the two ends. The CDR3 DNA reads as TGTGCCAGCAGCAATTTGGAGGACGTCCTCTGGAGCAATCAGCCCCAGCATTTT. Protein sequence: CASSNLEDVLWSNQPQHF.

This clonotype has ten or more counts. The CDR3, as DNA: TGCGCCAGCAGCTACCCGGGGGCTGGGGCCAACGTCCTGACTTTC. Its translation: CASSYPGAGANVLTF. V usage is TRBV4-1 and J usage is TRBJ2-6; a weak D match, TRBD2 (6 bases). Germline V gives CDR1 MGHRA, CDR2 YSYEKL. The CDR3 runs to 15 residues. V was clipped by 5 bases and J by 2 bases, with 10 bases between them.

V gene TRBV19 combines with J gene TRBJ1-5, with 10 bases that match TRBD1. The CDR3 has 17 amino acids. J lost 0 bases, V lost 8 bases, and 10 bases had no gene match. Germline V gene lookup returns CDR1 LNHDA and CDR2 SQIVND (reference sequence). The CDR3 DNA reads as TGTGCCAGTGGGCCGGGACAGGGGTTCAATAGCAATCAGCCCCAGCATTTT. This gives the protein CASGPGQGFNSNQPQHF.

The chain joins TRBV19 to TRBJ2-1; 7 nucleotides line up with TRBD1. The CDR3 contains 14 residues. V was pared by 5 bases and J by 7 bases, with 8 bases of the junction left unmatched. The germline V gene encodes CDR1 LNHDA and CDR2 SQIVND (reference sequence). The CDR3 DNA reads as TGTGCCAGTAGTGTGACAGGGTTGGGGAATGAGCAGTTCTTC. Translated: CASSVTGLGNEQFF.

This clonotype turned up a few times. This chain uses TRBV19 with TRBJ2-3; D not certain. Germline CDR1 LNHDA, CDR2 SQIVND (reference sequence). This CDR3 spans 13 amino acids. V was trimmed by 6 bases and J by 1 base, leaving 8 bases between them. CDR3 DNA sequence: TGTGCCAGTAGCTTATACGGCACAGATACGCAGTATTTT. It is translated as CASSLYGTDTQYF.

V gene TRBV7-4 combines with J gene TRBJ2-5; TRBD2 agrees at 8 bases. V lost 4 bases and J lost 5; bases outside the gene matches: 3. Germline CDR1 is SGHVT and CDR2 is SQSDAQ. The CDR3 totals 13 residues. CDR3 in DNA: TGTGCCAGCAGCTACGGGGGGGCCGAGACCCAGTACTTC. It is translated as CASSYGGAETQYF.

This clonotype showed up just a few times. This sequence joins TRBV24-1 and TRBJ2-1, with D perhaps TRBD1 or TRBD2 (6 bases each). The CDR3 consists of 13 residues. Trimming took off 0 bases at V and 9 bases at J, with 8 bases between the two ends. Germline V gene sequence: CDR1 KGHDR, CDR2 SFDVKD. The CDR3 protein is CATSDLKGGEQFF. The DNA for the CDR3 is TGTGCCACCAGTGATTTGAAGGGGGGTGAGCAGTTCTTC.

V gene TRBV27 combines with J gene TRBJ2-5; possible D gene TRBD1, 5 bases. This CDR3 has 13 amino acids. The V and J ends lost 3 bases and 7 bases respectively, with 12 bases between them. Germline V gives CDR1 MNHEY, CDR2 SMNVEV (reference sequence). Here the CDR3 reads CASSLTERRTQYF. The CDR3 nucleotides read TGTGCCAGCAGTTTGACAGAAAGAAGGACCCAGTACTTC.